This T cell receptor (beta chain) is drawn from a study of blood T cells in healthy people across ages. Study-wide points: No conclusive comparison of naive versus antigen-experienced cells was possible with unsorted PBMCs. In older individuals, TCR beta diversity per million T cells was lower, falling roughly linearly with age.

Points on this clonotype: The target antigen is unknown.

This CDR3 is 14 amino acids long. The V and J ends lost 4 bases and 2 bases respectively, with 12 bases between them. Germline CDR1 MGHRA, CDR2 YSYEKL. A second PCR of about 6 to 11 cycles used a sample-barcoded 5' primer and a J-beta primer mix. The template-switch adaptor was a 5' adaptor with 12 random nucleotides. It tagged each cDNA molecule. CDR3-containing paired-end reads numbering at least 2.5 million came from each sample. TCRdb re-called the 5' RACE reads through MiXCR, storing one row per CDR3 protein. The repertoire includes around 1,600,000 distinct CDR3 sequences, less than 45% of them detected once, and 4% sits in the top ten.

The chain carries TRBV4-1 and TRBJ2-7; D remains unclear. This clonotype was sampled from a woman aged 18-30 years in good health. Sequencing was done on a sample of blood. The CDR3 sequence is CASSRPEVAYEQYF. The CDR3 nucleotides are TGCGCCAGCAGCCGGCCTGAGGTGGCCTACGAGCAGTACTTC.